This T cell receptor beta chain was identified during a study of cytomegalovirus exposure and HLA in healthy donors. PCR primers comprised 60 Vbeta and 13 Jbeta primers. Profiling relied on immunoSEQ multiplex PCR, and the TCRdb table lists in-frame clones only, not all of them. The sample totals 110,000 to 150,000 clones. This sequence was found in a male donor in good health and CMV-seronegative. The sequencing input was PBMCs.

The CDR3 DNA reads TGCAGCGTTGGACAGTATAATGAAAAACTGTTTTTT. It specifies CSVGQYNEKLFF. The chain combines TRBV29-1 with TRBJ1-4, with D tentatively TRBD1 (5 bases). CDR1 SQVTM and CDR2 ANQGSEA come from the germline V gene. V lost 4 bases and J 4 bases, leaving 7 bases between the germline ends. CDR3 length: 12 residues.